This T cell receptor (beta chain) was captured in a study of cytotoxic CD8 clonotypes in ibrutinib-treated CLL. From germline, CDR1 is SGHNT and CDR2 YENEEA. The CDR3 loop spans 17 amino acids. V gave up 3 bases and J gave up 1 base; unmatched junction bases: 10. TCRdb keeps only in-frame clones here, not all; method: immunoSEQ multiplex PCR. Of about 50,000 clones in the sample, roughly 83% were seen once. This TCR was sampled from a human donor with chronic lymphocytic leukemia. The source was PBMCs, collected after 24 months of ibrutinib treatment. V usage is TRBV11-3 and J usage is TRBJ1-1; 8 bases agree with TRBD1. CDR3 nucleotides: TGTGCCAGCAGCTTGAGACAGGGGCCAACCTCGAACACTGAAGCTTTCTTT. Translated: CASSLRQGPTSNTEAFF.